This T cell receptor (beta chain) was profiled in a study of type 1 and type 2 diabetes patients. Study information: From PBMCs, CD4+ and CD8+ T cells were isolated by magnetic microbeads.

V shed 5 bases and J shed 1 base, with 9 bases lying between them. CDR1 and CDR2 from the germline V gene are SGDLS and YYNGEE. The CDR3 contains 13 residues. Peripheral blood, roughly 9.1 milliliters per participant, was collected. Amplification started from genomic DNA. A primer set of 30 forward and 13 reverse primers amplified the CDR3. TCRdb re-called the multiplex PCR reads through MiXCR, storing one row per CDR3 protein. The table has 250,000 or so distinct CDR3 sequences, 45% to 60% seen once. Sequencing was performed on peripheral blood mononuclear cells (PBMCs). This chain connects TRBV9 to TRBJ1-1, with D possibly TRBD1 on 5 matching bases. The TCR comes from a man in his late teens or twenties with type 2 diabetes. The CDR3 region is CASRKTGNTEAFF. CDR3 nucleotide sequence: TGTGCCAGCAGGAAAACAGGGAACACTGAAGCTTTCTTT.